This T cell receptor beta chain was identified in a study of blood T cells in healthy people across ages. The study drew donors from healthy Caucasian individuals in Russia aged 6 to 90. With a J-beta primer mix and a sample-barcoded 5' primer, a second PCR ran 7 to 11 cycles. TCRdb reprocessed the 5' RACE reads via MiXCR and lists one record per CDR3 protein. The top ten clones hold 20% to 25% of a sample with around 710,000 distinct CDR3 sequences, about 42% of them seen once. This CDR3 has 13 amino acids. Trimming removed 2 bases at V and 7 bases at J, with 11 bases between. The V gene's germline CDR1 is MNHEY and CDR2 SVGAGI.

The receptor's source is an older woman in good health. The chain has TRBV6-5 and TRBJ1-2; a possible D gene is TRBD1 (5 bases). The sample taken for sequencing was blood. CDR3 loop: CASSYLGETGYTF. The CDR3 DNA reads TGTGCCAGCAGTTACCTAGGGGAAACTGGCTACACCTTC.